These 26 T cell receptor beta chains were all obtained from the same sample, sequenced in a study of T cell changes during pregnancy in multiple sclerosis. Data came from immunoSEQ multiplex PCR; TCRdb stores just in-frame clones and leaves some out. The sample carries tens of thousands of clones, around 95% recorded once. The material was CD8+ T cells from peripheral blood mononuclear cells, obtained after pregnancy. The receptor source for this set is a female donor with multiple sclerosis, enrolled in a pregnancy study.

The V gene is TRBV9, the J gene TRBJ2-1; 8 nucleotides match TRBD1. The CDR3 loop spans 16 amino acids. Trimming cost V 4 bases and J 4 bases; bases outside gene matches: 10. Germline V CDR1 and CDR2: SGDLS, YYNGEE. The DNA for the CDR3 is TGTGCCAGCAGCAAGACCCGGGACAGGCCATACAATGAGCAGTTCTTC. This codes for CASSKTRDRPYNEQFF.

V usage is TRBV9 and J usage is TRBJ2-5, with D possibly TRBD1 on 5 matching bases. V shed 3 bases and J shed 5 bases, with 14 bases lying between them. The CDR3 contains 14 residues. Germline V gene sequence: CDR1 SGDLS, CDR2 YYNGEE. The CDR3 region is CASSGREDWETQYF. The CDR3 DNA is TGTGCCAGCAGCGGCAGGGAAGATTGGGAGACCCAGTACTTC.

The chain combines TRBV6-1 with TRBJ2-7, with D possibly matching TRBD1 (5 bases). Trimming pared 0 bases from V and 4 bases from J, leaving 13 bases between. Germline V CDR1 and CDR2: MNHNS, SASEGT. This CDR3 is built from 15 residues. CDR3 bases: TGTGCCAGCAGTGAAGCAGGGGTAGGAAGATACGAGCAGTACTTC. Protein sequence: CASSEAGVGRYEQYF.

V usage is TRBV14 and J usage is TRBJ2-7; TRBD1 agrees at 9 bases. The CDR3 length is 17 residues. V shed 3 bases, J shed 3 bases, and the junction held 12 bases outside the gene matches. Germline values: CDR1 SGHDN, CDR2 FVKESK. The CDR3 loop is CASSQFKPGTGIYEQYF. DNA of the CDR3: TGTGCCAGCAGCCAGTTTAAACCGGGGACAGGGATCTACGAGCAGTACTTC.

CDR3 DNA: TGTGCCAGCAGCCCGGGACAGGGCTACGAGCAGTACTTC. It is translated as CASSPGQGYEQYF. The V call is TRBV7-7, the J call TRBJ2-7, with 9 bases fitting TRBD1. The CDR3 extends over 13 amino acids. The V segment lost 5 bases and the J segment 3 bases; nucleotides outside the gene matches: 2. Germline assignment: CDR1 SSHAT and CDR2 FNYEAQ (reference sequence).

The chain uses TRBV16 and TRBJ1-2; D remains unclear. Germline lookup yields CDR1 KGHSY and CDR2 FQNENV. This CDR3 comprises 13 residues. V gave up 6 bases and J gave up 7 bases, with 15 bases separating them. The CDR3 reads CASRRVKMRGYTF. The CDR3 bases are TGTGCCAGCAGACGAGTTAAGATGCGTGGCTACACCTTC.

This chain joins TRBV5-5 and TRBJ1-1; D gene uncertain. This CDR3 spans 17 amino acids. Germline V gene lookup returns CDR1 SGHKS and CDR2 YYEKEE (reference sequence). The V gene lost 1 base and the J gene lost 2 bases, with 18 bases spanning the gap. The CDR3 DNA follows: TGTGCCAGCAGCTTGAATTTCGGGGTCTACGGTAACACTGAAGCTTTCTTT. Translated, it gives CASSLNFGVYGNTEAFF.

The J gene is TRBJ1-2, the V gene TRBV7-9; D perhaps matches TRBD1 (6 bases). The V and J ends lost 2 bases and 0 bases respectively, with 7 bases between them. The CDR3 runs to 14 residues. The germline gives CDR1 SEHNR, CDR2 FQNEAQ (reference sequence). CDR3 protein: CASSLTGTNYGYTF. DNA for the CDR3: TGTGCCAGCAGCTTAACAGGGACTAACTATGGCTACACCTTC.

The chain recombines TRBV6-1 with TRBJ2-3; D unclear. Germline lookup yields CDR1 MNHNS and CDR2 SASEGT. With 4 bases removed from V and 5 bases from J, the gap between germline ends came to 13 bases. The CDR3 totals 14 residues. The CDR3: CASSADPLGDTQYF. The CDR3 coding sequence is TGTGCCAGCAGTGCCGACCCCCTAGGAGATACGCAGTATTTT.

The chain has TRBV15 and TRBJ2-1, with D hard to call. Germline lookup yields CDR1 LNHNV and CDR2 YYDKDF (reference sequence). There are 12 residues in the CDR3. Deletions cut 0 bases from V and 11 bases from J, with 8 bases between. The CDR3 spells CATSRDRRKQFF. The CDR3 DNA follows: TGTGCCACCAGCAGAGATAGGAGAAAGCAGTTCTTC.

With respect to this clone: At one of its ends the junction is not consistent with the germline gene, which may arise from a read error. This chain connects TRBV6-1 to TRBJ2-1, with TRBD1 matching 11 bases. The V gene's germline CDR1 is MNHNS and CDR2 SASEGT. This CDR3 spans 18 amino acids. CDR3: CASSEWPSGQGAWNEQLF. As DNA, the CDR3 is TGTGCCAGCAGTGAATGGCCGTCTGGACAGGGGGCTTGGAATGAGCAGCTCTTC.

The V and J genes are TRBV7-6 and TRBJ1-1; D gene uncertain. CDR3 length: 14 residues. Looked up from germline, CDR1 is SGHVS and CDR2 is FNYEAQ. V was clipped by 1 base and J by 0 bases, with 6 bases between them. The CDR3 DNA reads TGTGCCAGCAGCTTAGGCAACATGAACACTGAAGCTTTCTTT. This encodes CASSLGNMNTEAFF.

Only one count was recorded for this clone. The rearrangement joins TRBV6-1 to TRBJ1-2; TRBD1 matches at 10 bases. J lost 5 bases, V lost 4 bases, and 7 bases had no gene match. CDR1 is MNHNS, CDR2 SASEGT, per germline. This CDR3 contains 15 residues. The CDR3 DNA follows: TGTGCCAGCAGTGGGCGACAGGGGGCGGGGTATGGCTACACCTTC. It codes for CASSGRQGAGYGYTF.

The CDR3, as DNA: TGTGCCAGCCAGGGACAGGGCTATGGCTACACCTTC. This codes for CASQGQGYGYTF. This chain joins TRBV5-4 and TRBJ1-2; TRBD1 agrees at 9 bases. The CDR3 sequence is 12 residues long. After removal of 7 bases from V and 4 bases from J, the junction contained 2 bases not matched to a gene. Per germline, CDR1 SGHNT and CDR2 YYREEE (reference sequence).

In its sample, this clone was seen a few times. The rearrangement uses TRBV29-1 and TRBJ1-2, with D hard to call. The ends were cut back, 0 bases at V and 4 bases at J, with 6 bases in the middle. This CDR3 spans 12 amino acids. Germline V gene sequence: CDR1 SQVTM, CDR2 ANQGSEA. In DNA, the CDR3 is TGCAGCGTTGAAGACAGATCCTATGGCTACACCTTC. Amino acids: CSVEDRSYGYTF.

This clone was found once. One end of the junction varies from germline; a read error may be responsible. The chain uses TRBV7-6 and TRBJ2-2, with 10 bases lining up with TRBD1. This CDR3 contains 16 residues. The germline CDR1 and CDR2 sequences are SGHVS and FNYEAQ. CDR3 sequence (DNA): TGTGCCAGCAGCACGCGGACAGGGGGGAACCCCGGGGAGCTGTTTTTT. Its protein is CASSTRTGGNPGELFF.

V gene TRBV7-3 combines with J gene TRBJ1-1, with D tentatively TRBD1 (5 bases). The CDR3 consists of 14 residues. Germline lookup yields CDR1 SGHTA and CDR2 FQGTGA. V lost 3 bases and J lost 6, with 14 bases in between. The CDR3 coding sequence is TGTGCCAGCAGCTTCAGTCGACAGTCCCCTGAAGCTTTCTTT. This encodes CASSFSRQSPEAFF.

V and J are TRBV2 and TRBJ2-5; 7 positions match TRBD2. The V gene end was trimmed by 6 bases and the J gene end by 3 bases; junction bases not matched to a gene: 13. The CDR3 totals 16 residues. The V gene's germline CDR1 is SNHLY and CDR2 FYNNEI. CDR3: CASSLESGENEETQYF. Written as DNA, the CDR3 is TGTGCCAGCAGCTTGGAAAGCGGGGAGAACGAAGAGACCCAGTACTTC.

The DNA of the CDR3 is TGTGCCAGCAGCGCCGCACCCCAGCGGCCAACCTACGAGCAGTACTTC. Its translation: CASSAAPQRPTYEQYF. The rearrangement uses TRBV9 and TRBJ2-7; TRBD2 might be the D (5 bases). This CDR3 is built from 16 residues. V lost 3 bases and J lost 2, with 18 bases in between. CDR1 SGDLS and CDR2 YYNGEE come from the germline V gene.

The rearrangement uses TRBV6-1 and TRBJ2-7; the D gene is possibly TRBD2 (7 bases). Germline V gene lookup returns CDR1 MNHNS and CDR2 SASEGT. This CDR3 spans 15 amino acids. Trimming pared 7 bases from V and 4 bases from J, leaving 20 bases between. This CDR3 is CASNFPLEGGYEQYF. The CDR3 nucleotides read TGTGCCAGCAACTTCCCTCTGGAGGGGGGGTACGAGCAGTACTTC.

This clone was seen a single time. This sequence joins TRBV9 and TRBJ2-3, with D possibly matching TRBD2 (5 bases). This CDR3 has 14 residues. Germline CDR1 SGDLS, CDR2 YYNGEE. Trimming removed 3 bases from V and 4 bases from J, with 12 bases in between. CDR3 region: CASSGASRPDTQYF. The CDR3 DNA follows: TGTGCCAGCAGCGGGGCTAGCAGGCCAGATACGCAGTATTTT.

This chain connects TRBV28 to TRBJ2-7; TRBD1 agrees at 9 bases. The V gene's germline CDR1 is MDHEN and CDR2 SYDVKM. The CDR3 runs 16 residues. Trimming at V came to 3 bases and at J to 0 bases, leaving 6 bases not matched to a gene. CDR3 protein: CASSFPKTGGSYEQYF. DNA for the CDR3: TGTGCCAGCAGTTTCCCGAAGACAGGGGGCTCCTACGAGCAGTACTTC.

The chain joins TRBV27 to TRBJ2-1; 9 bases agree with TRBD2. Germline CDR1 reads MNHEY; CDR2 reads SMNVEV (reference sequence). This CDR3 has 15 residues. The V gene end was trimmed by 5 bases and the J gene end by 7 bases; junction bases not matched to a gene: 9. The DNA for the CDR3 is TGTGCCAGCAGTATACCCAGCGGGAGGATTAATGAGCAGTTCTTC. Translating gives CASSIPSGRINEQFF.

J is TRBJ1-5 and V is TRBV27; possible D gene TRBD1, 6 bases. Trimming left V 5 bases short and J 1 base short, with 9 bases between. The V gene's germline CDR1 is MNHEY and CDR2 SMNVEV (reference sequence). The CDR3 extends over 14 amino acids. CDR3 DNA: TGTGCCAGCAGTACCACAGGGAGCAATCAGCCCCAGCATTTT. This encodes CASSTTGSNQPQHF.

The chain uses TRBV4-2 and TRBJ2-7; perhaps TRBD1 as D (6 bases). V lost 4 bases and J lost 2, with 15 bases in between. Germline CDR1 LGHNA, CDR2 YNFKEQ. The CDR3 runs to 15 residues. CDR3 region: CASSPSWTEAYEQYF. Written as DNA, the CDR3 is TGTGCCAGCAGCCCGTCTTGGACAGAAGCCTACGAGCAGTACTTC.

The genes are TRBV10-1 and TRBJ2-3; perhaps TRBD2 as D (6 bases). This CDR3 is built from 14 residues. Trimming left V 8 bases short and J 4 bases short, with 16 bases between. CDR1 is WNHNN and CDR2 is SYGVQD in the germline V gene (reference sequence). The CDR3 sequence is CASSTGTSPDTQYF. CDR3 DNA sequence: TGCGCCAGCTCTACAGGAACTAGCCCAGATACGCAGTATTTT.